This T cell receptor (beta chain) was documented in a study of cytomegalovirus exposure and HLA in healthy donors (dated by TCRdb to about 2017). Some background on the complete study: A later analysis indicated that the 120 validation repertoires were generated on the platform also employed for the 670 or so repertoires of the first cohort. To predict cytomegalovirus infection status, the study combined high-throughput TCR immunosequencing, statistical association of individual TCRs with disease status, and machine learning. The study aimed to test whether signatures of past pathogen exposure could be identified by cataloging public T cell receptors. A separate validation cohort of over a hundred different subjects was used in addition to the 666-subject first cohort.

Library method: the immunoSEQ multiplex PCR assay. The authors processed their data as follows. A statistical classification framework was built for diagnosing cytomegalovirus status from the catalog of TCR beta chain sequences. TCRdb mirrors the immuneACCESS table, restricted to in-frame sequences. Some clones are absent from its copies; in checked studies, under half trace to an unresolved V gene, and the reason for the others is unknown. The D gene and trimming were derived from the DNA, and the V and J assignments and clone size from that table. The sample yields 150,000 to 250,000 clones; about 81% were counted once. Clones ranked in the top ten supply 0.95% to 1.5% of the sample. The germline V gene specifies MNHNS as CDR1 and SASEGT as CDR2. V gives up 2 bases and J gives up 9 bases, and the segment between their germline ends measures 11 bases. The CDR3 has 13 amino acids, counting the end cysteine and phenylalanine. Just the 39-base CDR3 DNA is kept, in frame starting at base 1.

Of note for this clone: Its target antigen remains unknown. Base qualities are not recorded, but no much larger clone differs from it by a single base.

The donors were included in the validation cohort of roughly 130 subjects, a group kept apart from the roughly 670-subject first cohort. The paper as a whole reports these results and caveats: A few of the identified cytomegalovirus-associated TCR beta chains were confirmed in vitro to be specific for cytomegalovirus antigens. A later analysis had no HLA typing for the validation cohort, so co-occurrence there was scored across all 110 or so repertoires. The authors suggested that the approach could potentially be extended to other disease states and immunological phenotypes. A total of about 150 TCR beta chains were listed by the study as associated with cytomegalovirus. Most TCR sequences were observed very rarely across donors, whereas some public TCRs were present in many individuals. Subsequent analysis determined that TCRs grouped into clusters in the first cohort also showed a tendency toward co-occurrence across the 120 or so validation repertoires, and about 94% of cluster scores exceeded 0. Cytomegalovirus status was reported to be diagnosed by the classifier with high specificity and sensitivity in both the original and validation cohorts.

This receptor was obtained from a woman under 40 in good health and CMV-seronegative. Input material: PBMCs. The chain joins TRBV6-1 to TRBJ1-5, and possibly TRBD1, on 6 matching bases. Here is the DNA: TGTGCCAGCAGTGAACAGGGGAAGGGGCCCCAGCATTTT. This codes for CASSEQGKGPQHF.